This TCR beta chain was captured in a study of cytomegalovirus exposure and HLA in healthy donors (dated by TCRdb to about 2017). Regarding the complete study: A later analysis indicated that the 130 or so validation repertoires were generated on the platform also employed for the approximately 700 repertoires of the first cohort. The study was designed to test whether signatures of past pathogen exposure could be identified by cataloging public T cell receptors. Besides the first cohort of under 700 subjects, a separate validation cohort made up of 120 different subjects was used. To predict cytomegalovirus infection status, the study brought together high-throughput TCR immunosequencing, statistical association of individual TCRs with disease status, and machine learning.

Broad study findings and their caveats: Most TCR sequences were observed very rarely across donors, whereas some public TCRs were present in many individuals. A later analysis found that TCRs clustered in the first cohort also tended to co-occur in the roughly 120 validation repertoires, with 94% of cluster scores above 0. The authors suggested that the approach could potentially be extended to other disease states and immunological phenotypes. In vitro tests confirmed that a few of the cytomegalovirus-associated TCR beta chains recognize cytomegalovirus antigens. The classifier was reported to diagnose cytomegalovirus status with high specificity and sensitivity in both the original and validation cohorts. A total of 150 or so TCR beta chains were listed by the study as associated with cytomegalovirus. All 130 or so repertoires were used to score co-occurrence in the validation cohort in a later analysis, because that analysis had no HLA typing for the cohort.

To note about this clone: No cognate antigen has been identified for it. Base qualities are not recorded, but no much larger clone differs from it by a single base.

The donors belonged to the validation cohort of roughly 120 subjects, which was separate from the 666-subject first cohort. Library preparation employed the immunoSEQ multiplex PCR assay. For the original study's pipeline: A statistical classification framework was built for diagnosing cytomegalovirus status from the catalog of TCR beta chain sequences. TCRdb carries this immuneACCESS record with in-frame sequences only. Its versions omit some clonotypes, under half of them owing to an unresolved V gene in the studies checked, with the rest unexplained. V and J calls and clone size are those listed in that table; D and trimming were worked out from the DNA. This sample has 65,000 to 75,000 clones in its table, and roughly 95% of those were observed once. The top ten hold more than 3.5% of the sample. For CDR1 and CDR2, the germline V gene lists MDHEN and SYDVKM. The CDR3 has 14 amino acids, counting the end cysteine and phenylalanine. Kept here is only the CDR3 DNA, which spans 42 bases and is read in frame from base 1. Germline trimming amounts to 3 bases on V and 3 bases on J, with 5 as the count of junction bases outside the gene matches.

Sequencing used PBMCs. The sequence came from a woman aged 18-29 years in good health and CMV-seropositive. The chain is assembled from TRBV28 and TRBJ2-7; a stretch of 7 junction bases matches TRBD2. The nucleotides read TGTGCCAGCAGTTTTGGCGGGAGAATCTACGAGCAGTACTTC. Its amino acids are CASSFGGRIYEQYF.